The next 10 T cell receptor beta chains were all read from a single sample in a study of cytomegalovirus exposure and HLA in healthy donors. The PCR employed 60 Vbeta primers together with 13 Jbeta primers. The protocol was immunoSEQ multiplex PCR, while the TCRdb copy is restricted to in-frame clones and leaves out a portion. The repertoire holds around 130,000 clones, with roughly two thirds as singletons. The specimen was PBMCs. These receptors all come from a man aged 30-40 years in good health and CMV-seropositive.

This clone was seen only a few times. This chain joins TRBV29-1 and TRBJ2-7; D gene ambiguous. The ends were cut back, 4 bases at V and 0 bases at J, with 7 bases in the middle. CDR3 length: 12 amino acids. CDR1 is SQVTM and CDR2 is ANQGSEA in the germline V gene. DNA for the CDR3: TGCAGCGTTGCCCCGAGCTCCTACGAGCAGTACTTC. Translation: CSVAPSSYEQYF.

A few counts support this clone. The genes are TRBV14 and TRBJ2-7, with TRBD2 identical over 8 bases. Germline V CDR1 and CDR2: SGHDN, FVKESK. This CDR3 is 19 amino acids long. V shed 4 bases, J shed 3 bases, and the junction held 20 bases outside the gene matches. The chain's CDR3 is CASSRKALWLAGDRYEQYF. CDR3 nucleotide sequence: TGTGCCAGCAGCCGGAAGGCCCTATGGCTAGCGGGTGATCGCTACGAGCAGTACTTC.

The chain links TRBV28 to TRBJ2-7, with D perhaps TRBD2 (6 bases). Germline CDR1 MDHEN, CDR2 SYDVKM. V was pared by 7 bases and J by 2 bases, with 18 bases between. This CDR3 spans 15 amino acids. CDR3 in DNA: TGTGCCAGCACCCTCTCGGGGACTTTGACCTACGAGCAGTACTTC. Protein product: CASTLSGTLTYEQYF.

This chain connects TRBV29-1 to TRBJ1-3; TRBD1 aligns across 7 bases. Trimming took 5 bases from V and 3 from J; bases not matched to a gene: 4. Germline V gives CDR1 SQVTM, CDR2 ANQGSEA. This CDR3 has 13 residues. DNA for the CDR3: TGCAGCGTTTCCAGGGGGTATGGAAACACCATATATTTT. This sequence encodes CSVSRGYGNTIYF.

The chain links TRBV6-5 to TRBJ1-5, with D hard to call. The CDR3 extends over 15 amino acids. CDR1 is MNHEY and CDR2 is SVGAGI in the germline V gene. Trimming cost V 2 bases and J 5 bases, with 13 bases left between them. The CDR3 DNA is TGTGCCAGCAGTTACGGACTTGGTGGAGATCAGCCCCAGCATTTT. Protein: CASSYGLGGDQPQHF.

The chain is built from TRBV27 and TRBJ2-7, with D perhaps matching TRBD1 (5 bases). This CDR3 contains 13 residues. The germline CDR1 and CDR2 sequences are MNHEY and SMNVEV (reference sequence). Trimming took off 5 bases at V and 3 bases at J, with 11 bases between the two ends. The CDR3 protein is CASSPWGSYEQYF. For the CDR3, the DNA is TGTGCCAGCAGTCCCTGGGGCAGCTACGAGCAGTACTTC.

This chain joins TRBV27 and TRBJ2-1, with 9 bases fitting TRBD1. The V gene's germline CDR1 is MNHEY and CDR2 SMNVEV (reference sequence). The V segment lost 5 bases and the J segment 2 bases; nucleotides outside the gene matches: 1. The length of the CDR3 is 14 residues. CDR3 coding DNA: TGTGCCAGCAGTCGGGACAGGGCCTACAATGAGCAGTTCTTC. This encodes CASSRDRAYNEQFF.

This clone was counted between two and nine times. CDR3 sequence: CASSAAHRDRAINIQYF. As DNA, the CDR3 is TGTGCCAGCAGCGCGGCCCACCGGGACAGGGCGATAAACATTCAGTACTTC. The rearrangement links TRBV5-4 to TRBJ2-4, with 9 bases lining up with TRBD1. Trimming removed 4 bases from V and 6 bases from J; junction bases left unmatched: 14. The germline gives CDR1 SGHNT, CDR2 YYREEE (reference sequence). The CDR3 extends over 17 amino acids.

V is TRBV5-1 and J is TRBJ2-2; D perhaps matches TRBD2 (6 bases). V was shortened by 4 bases and J by 5 bases, with 15 bases between the two germline ends. The length of the CDR3 is 15 residues. Germline V gene sequence: CDR1 SGHRS, CDR2 YFSETQ. The CDR3 nucleotides are TGCGCCAGCAGCCCGGAGGGATTGTTGACCGGGGAGCTGTTTTTT. Translating gives CASSPEGLLTGELFF.

CDR3 bases: TGTGCCAGCAGCCCCGCCTTTACCGGGACACCCTACAATGAGCAGTTCTTC. Protein sequence: CASSPAFTGTPYNEQFF. The chain uses TRBV4-2 and TRBJ2-1; D might be TRBD1 (6 bases). Trimming removed 4 bases at V and 2 bases at J, with 18 bases between. Germline values: CDR1 LGHNA, CDR2 YNFKEQ. This CDR3 contains 17 residues.